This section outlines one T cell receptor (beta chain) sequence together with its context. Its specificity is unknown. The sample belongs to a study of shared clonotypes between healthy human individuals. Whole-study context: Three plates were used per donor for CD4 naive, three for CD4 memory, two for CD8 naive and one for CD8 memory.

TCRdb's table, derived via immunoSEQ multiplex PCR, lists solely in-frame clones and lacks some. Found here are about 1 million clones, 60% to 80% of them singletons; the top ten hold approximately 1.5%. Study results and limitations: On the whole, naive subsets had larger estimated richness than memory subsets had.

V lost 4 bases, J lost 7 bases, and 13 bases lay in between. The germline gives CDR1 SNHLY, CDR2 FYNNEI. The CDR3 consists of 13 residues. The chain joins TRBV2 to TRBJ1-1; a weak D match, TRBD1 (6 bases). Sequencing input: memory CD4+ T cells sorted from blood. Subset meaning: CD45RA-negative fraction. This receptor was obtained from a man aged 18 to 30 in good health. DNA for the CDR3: TGTGCCAGCAGTGCTACAGGGTCGGTTGAAGCTTTCTTT. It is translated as CASSATGSVEAFF. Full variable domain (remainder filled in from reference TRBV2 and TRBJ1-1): EPEVTQTPSHQVTQMGQEVILRCVPISNHLYFYWYRQILGQKVEFLVSFYNNEISEKSEIFDDQFSVERPDGSNFTLKIRSTKLEDSAMYFCASSATGSVEAFFGQGTRLTVV.